This T cell receptor (beta chain) was obtained from a study of control samples from healthy donors and cancer patients. Repertoires were generated with immunoSEQ multiplex PCR, while TCRdb's copy carries only in-frame clones and drops some. Found here are 150,000 to 200,000 clones, 91% of them singletons; the top ten hold about 1.6%. The CDR3 has 17 residues. The germline CDR1 and CDR2 sequences are LGHNA and YNFKEQ. V shed 2 bases, J shed 6 bases, and the junction held 7 bases outside the gene matches. The chain has TRBV4-2 and TRBJ2-3; 14 positions agree with TRBD2. Sequenced input: blood. The source of this sequence is a woman aged 25 to 39 in good health. In DNA form, the CDR3 reads TGTGCCAGCAGCCAATCCCCGACTAGCGGGGGGGCGGATACGCAGTATTTT. Its protein product is CASSQSPTSGGADTQYF.